Presented here are 8 T cell receptor beta chains from one specimen sequenced in a study of blood T cell repertoires in COVID-19. Assay used: immunoSEQ multiplex PCR; TCRdb lists only in-frame clones, some missing. The table records about 290,000 clones, about nine tenths of them present only once. The sequenced sample was peripheral blood. All receptors derive from a woman under 40 with COVID-19, enrolled during active disease.

This chain uses TRBV7-8 with TRBJ1-1; D is perhaps TRBD1 (6 bases). With 5 bases removed from V and 4 bases from J, the gap between germline ends came to 11 bases. The germline gives CDR1 SGHVS, CDR2 FQNEAQ. This CDR3 contains 13 residues. CDR3 sequence (DNA): TGTGCCAGCAGCCTTCAAGGGGGCACTGAAGCTTTCTTT. This sequence encodes CASSLQGGTEAFF.

The J gene is TRBJ2-5, the V gene TRBV15; 13 bases map to TRBD2. After removal of 2 bases from V and 5 bases from J, the junction contained 11 bases not matched to a gene. The CDR3 runs to 18 residues. Germline CDR1 is LNHNV and CDR2 is YYDKDF (reference sequence). The CDR3 nucleotides read TGTGCCACCAGCAGAACATCGGGACTAGCGGGGAAGGGTGAGACCCAGTACTTC. Protein: CATSRTSGLAGKGETQYF.

The chain links TRBV5-1 to TRBJ1-2; 8 bases align to TRBD1. The trim removed 4 bases at V and 1 base at J, leaving 15 bases unmatched. Germline V gives CDR1 SGHRS, CDR2 YFSETQ. This CDR3 is 18 amino acids long. In DNA form, the CDR3 reads TGCGCCAGCAGCCCGGAGGAGGGGACAGGCTATTTTAACTATGGCTACACCTTC. Amino acid sequence: CASSPEEGTGYFNYGYTF.

The rearrangement uses TRBV28 and TRBJ1-1; D gene uncertain. This CDR3 is 13 amino acids long. V was clipped by 3 bases and J by 10 bases, with 15 bases between them. Germline V lookup: CDR1 MDHEN, CDR2 SYDVKM. The CDR3 DNA sequence: TGTGCCAGCAGTTTTCAGGCCGCCCTTGTAGCTTTCTTT. Protein: CASSFQAALVAFF.

The chain uses TRBV5-1 and TRBJ2-1, with TRBD1 matching 9 bases. The germline CDR1 and CDR2 sequences are SGHRS and YFSETQ. CDR3 size: 15 residues. J lost 7 bases, V lost 0 bases, and 5 bases had no gene match. CDR3 region: CASSLGGQGTNEQFF. The CDR3 DNA is TGCGCCAGCAGCTTGGGTGGACAGGGGACGAATGAGCAGTTCTTC.

CDR3 in amino acids: CASRSGTDTQYF. The CDR3 DNA follows: TGTGCCAGCCGGTCTGGCACAGATACGCAGTATTTT. The chain employs TRBV28 and TRBJ2-3; D unresolved. This CDR3 is 12 amino acids long. CDR1 and CDR2 (germline): MDHEN, SYDVKM. V lost 8 bases and J lost 1, with 7 bases in between.

The rearrangement links TRBV3-1 (or the pseudogene TRBV3-2) to TRBJ2-1, with TRBD2 identical over 11 bases. Germline values: CDR1 LGHDT, CDR2 YNNKEL (reference sequence). The CDR3 runs to 16 residues. The V segment lost 4 bases and the J segment 5 bases; nucleotides outside the gene matches: 7. For the CDR3, the DNA is TGTGCCAGCAGCCCCCACCGACTAGCGGGGAACAATGAGCAGTTCTTC. This sequence encodes CASSPHRLAGNNEQFF.

This rearrangement joins TRBV19 to TRBJ2-2; 9 nucleotides match TRBD1. Germline V gene sequence: CDR1 LNHDA, CDR2 SQIVND (reference sequence). CDR3 length: 15 amino acids. V was clipped by 5 bases and J by 5 bases; unmatched bases: 6. The CDR3 region has the DNA TGTGCCAGTAGTTACCTCGGGACAGGGACCGGGGAGCTGTTTTTT. Protein: CASSYLGTGTGELFF. Supplemented by reference TRBV19 and TRBJ2-2, the full variable domain reads DGGITQSPKYLFRKEGQNVTLSCEQNLNHDAMYWYRQDPGQGLRLIYYSQIVNDFQKGDIAEGYSVSREKKESFPLTVTSAQKNPTAFYLCASSYLGTGTGELFFGEGSRLTVL.